The 3 T cell receptor beta chains in this list originate from one sample, sequenced in a study of T cells after yellow fever vaccination. Using its own MiXCR run on the 5' RACE reads, TCRdb lists one record per CDR3 protein. The table lists 110,000 or so distinct CDR3 sequences, 7.2% of them singletons. Sequenced material: CD4+ T cells sorted from PBMCs, taken about 41 days after the first yellow fever vaccination. The receptors come from a man younger than 30 who received the YFV17D yellow fever vaccine.

Ten or more counts support this clonotype. The chain links TRBV27 to TRBJ2-1; 11 nucleotides line up with TRBD1. V was pared by 6 bases and J by 8 bases, with 15 bases of the junction left unmatched. The germline gives CDR1 MNHEY, CDR2 SMNVEV (reference sequence). CDR3 length equals 17 residues. CDR3 loop: CASRNFLDRGLNHEQFF. CDR3 coding DNA: TGTGCCAGCAGAAACTTCCTGGACAGGGGGCTAAACCATGAGCAGTTCTTC.

This clonotype was detected many times. V and J are TRBV5-1 and TRBJ2-2, with 8 bases identical to TRBD2. V lost 2 bases to trimming and J lost 6 bases; unmatched junction nucleotides: 9. The CDR3 is 16 amino acids. Germline loops: CDR1 SGHRS, CDR2 YFSETQ. In DNA form, the CDR3 reads TGCGCCAGCAGCTTAAACGAAGGCGGGGGGTCCGGGGAGCTGTTTTTT. It is translated as CASSLNEGGGSGELFF.

This clonotype was seen at least ten times. This rearrangement joins TRBV10-3 to TRBJ2-7; 10 nucleotides line up with TRBD1. Looked up from germline, CDR1 is ENHRY and CDR2 is SYGVKD. Unmatched junction bases numbered 7, after V lost 6 bases and J lost 5 bases. This CDR3 is 14 amino acids long. The CDR3 here is CAISRQGANNEQYF. In nucleotides, the CDR3 is TGTGCCATCAGCCGACAGGGGGCTAACAACGAGCAGTACTTC.